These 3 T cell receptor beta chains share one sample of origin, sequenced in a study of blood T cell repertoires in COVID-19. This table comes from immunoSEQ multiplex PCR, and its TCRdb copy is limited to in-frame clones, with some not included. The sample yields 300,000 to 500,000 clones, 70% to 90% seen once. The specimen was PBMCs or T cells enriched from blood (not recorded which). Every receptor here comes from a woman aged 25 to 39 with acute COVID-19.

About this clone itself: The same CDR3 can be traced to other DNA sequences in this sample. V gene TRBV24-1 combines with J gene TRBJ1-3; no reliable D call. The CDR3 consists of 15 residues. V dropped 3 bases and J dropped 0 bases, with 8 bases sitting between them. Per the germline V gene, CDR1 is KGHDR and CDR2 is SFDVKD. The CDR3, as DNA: TGTGCCACCAGTGATCCGACGGGCTCTGGAAACACCATATATTTT. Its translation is CATSDPTGSGNTIYF.

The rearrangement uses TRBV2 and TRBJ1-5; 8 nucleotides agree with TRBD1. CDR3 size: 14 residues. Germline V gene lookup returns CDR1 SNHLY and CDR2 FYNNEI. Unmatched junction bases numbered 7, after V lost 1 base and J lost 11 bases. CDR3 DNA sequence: TGTGCCAGCAGTGAAGGGCAGGGGGCCGGGGCCCAGCATTTT. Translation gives CASSEGQGAGAQHF.

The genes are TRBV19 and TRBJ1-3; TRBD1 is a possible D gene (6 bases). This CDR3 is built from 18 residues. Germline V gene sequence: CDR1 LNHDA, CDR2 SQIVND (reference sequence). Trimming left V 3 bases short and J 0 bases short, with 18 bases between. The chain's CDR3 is CASSILSGASISGNTIYF. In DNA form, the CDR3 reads TGTGCCAGTAGTATTTTATCAGGGGCCAGCATCTCTGGAAACACCATATATTTT.